These 28 T cell receptor beta chains were all obtained from the same sample, sequenced in a study of cytotoxic CD8 clonotypes in ibrutinib-treated CLL (dated by TCRdb to the early 2020s). The method was the immunoSEQ multiplex PCR assay. What TCRdb holds here is the immuneACCESS table cut down to in-frame rearrangements. Part of the clones is not present; checked against another copy, under half of the missing clones reflect an unresolved V gene, and the others are unexplained. The table for this sample lists 100,000 to 150,000 clones; 75% to 90% of them were counted only once. The ten most abundant clones make up about 1.9% of the sample. This specimen's time point label, interpreted: less than 30 months on ibrutinib. Specimen: PBMCs, collected after 24 months of ibrutinib treatment. Receptors originate from a human donor with chronic lymphocytic leukemia.

This chain uses TRBV6-5 with TRBJ1-2, with D uncertain. The CDR3 runs to 14 residues. In germline, CDR1 is MNHEY, CDR2 SVGAGI. V was trimmed by 0 bases and J by 2 bases, leaving 7 bases between them. For the CDR3, the DNA is TGTGCCAGCAGTTACTCGACGGGGAACTATGGCTACACCTTC. Translated: CASSYSTGNYGYTF.

The chain recombines TRBV4-3 with TRBJ2-7; D might be TRBD2 (5 bases). With 4 bases removed from V and 4 bases from J, the gap between germline ends came to 17 bases. The germline V gene encodes CDR1 LGHNA and CDR2 YSLEER. The CDR3 extends over 15 amino acids. The CDR3 protein is CASSRTLGGSYEQYF. The CDR3 bases are TGCGCCAGCAGCCGCACACTGGGCGGGTCTTACGAGCAGTACTTC.

The CDR3 region has the DNA TGTGCCAGCAGCTTGATGACCGGGACAGGGGATCAGCCCCAGCATTTT. Protein: CASSLMTGTGDQPQHF. The chain carries TRBV5-5 and TRBJ1-5, with 10 nucleotides matching TRBD1. J lost 5 bases, V lost 1 base, and 6 bases had no gene match. The CDR3 totals 16 residues. The germline V gene has CDR1 SGHKS and CDR2 YYEKEE (reference sequence).

V and J are TRBV6-1 and TRBJ1-6; D call uncertain. The V and J ends lost 3 bases and 0 bases respectively, with 6 bases between them. Germline values: CDR1 MNHNS, CDR2 SASEGT. The CDR3 contains 15 residues. In nucleotides, the CDR3 is TGTGCCAGCAGTGAGCGGAGCTCCTATAATTCACCCCTCCACTTT. Translated: CASSERSSYNSPLHF.

V gene TRBV10-3 combines with J gene TRBJ2-7; perhaps TRBD1 as D (7 bases). Germline V CDR1 and CDR2: ENHRY, SYGVKD. This CDR3 contains 12 residues. Trimming cost V 6 bases and J 7 bases, with 13 bases left between them. CDR3 residues: CAIREGAREQYF. The CDR3 DNA reads TGTGCCATCAGGGAGGGGGCGAGGGAGCAGTACTTC.

J is TRBJ1-3 and V is TRBV7-9; no definite D call. Trimming took 5 bases from V and 6 from J, leaving 17 bases between them. Germline CDR1 is SEHNR and CDR2 is FQNEAQ (reference sequence). The CDR3 has 15 residues. The CDR3 spells CASSLFWQAENTIYF. The CDR3 DNA reads TGTGCCAGCAGCCTATTTTGGCAGGCGGAAAACACCATATATTTT. Supplemented by reference TRBV7-9 and TRBJ1-3, the full variable domain reads DTGVSQNPRHKITKRGQNVTFRCDPISEHNRLYWYRQTLGQGPEFLTYFQNEAQLEKSRLLSDRFSAERPKGSFSTLEIQRTEQGDSAMYLCASSLFWQAENTIYFGEGSWLTVV.

The chain links TRBV29-1 to TRBJ2-7; tentative D call: TRBD2 (6 bases). CDR1 SQVTM and CDR2 ANQGSEA come from the germline V gene. Trimming took 0 bases from V and 5 from J, leaving 17 bases between them. This CDR3 is built from 15 residues. The CDR3 sequence: CSVEDWTPGVHEQYF. CDR3 coding DNA: TGCAGCGTTGAAGACTGGACCCCGGGGGTCCACGAGCAGTACTTC.

This clone was counted a few times. The chain is built from TRBV28 and TRBJ2-6; TRBD1 aligns across 7 bases. The germline V gene has CDR1 MDHEN and CDR2 SYDVKM. Trimming at V came to 8 bases and at J to 2 bases, leaving 6 bases not matched to a gene. This CDR3 is built from 15 residues. CDR3 nucleotides: TGTGCCAGCGGATCCCAGGGGGCTGGGGCCAACGTCCTGACTTTC. Residues: CASGSQGAGANVLTF.

The chain is built from TRBV6-5 and TRBJ2-2; a weak D match, TRBD1 (5 bases). Germline CDR1 and CDR2: MNHEY and SVGAGI. CDR3 length: 16 residues. The V end was cut by 2 bases, the J end by 2 bases, with 12 bases between. The CDR3 sequence is CASSYGRALNTGELFF. The CDR3 region has the DNA TGTGCCAGCAGTTACGGCAGGGCGCTTAACACCGGGGAGCTGTTTTTT.

The V gene is TRBV6-1, the J gene TRBJ2-4, with D hard to call. The length of the CDR3 is 12 residues. V was clipped by 1 base and J by 11 bases, with 9 bases between them. Germline assignment: CDR1 MNHNS and CDR2 SASEGT. The chain's CDR3 is CASSEERIVQYF. CDR3 sequence (DNA): TGTGCCAGCAGTGAAGAGAGGATAGTTCAGTACTTC.

This sequence joins TRBV7-2 and TRBJ2-1, with D possibly matching TRBD1 (6 bases). Per the germline V gene, CDR1 is SGHTA and CDR2 is FQGNSA. This CDR3 is built from 11 residues. V lost 4 bases and J 15 bases, leaving 13 bases between the germline ends. In DNA, the CDR3 is TGTGCCAGCAGCTCCCAGGGGTCACGGTTCTTC. Translation: CASSSQGSRFF. The variable domain in full, with the rest retrieved from reference TRBV7-2 and TRBJ2-1, is GAGVSQSPSNKVTEKGKDVELRCDPISGHTALYWYRQSLGQGLEFLIYFQGNSAPDKSGLPSDRFSAERTGGSVSTLTIQRTQQEDSAVYLCASSSQGSRFFGPGTRLTVL.

The chain joins TRBV7-2 to TRBJ1-3, with D hard to call. The CDR3 is 16 residues long. The germline V and J ends were trimmed by 1 base and 0 bases, with 10 bases remaining between them. CDR1 and CDR2 from the germline V gene are SGHTA and FQGNSA. CDR3 protein: CASSLGRMSSGNTIYF. The CDR3 DNA reads TGTGCCAGCAGCTTAGGCAGGATGAGCTCTGGAAACACCATATATTTT.

This clone has a single count. The chain is built from TRBV7-2 and TRBJ2-7; 13 bases are a match to TRBD2. CDR3 size: 15 residues. The trim removed 5 bases at V and 5 bases at J, leaving 6 bases unmatched. Germline CDR1 reads SGHTA; CDR2 reads FQGNSA. The CDR3 region has the DNA TGTGCCAGCAGCCCCAGGACTAGCGGGAGCCACGAGCAGTACTTC. It translates to CASSPRTSGSHEQYF.

The chain carries TRBV10-1 and TRBJ2-7; 9 bases map to TRBD1. V was clipped by 5 bases and J by 2 bases; unmatched bases: 16. Germline CDR1 is WNHNN and CDR2 is SYGVQD (reference sequence). This CDR3 contains 18 residues. The DNA for the CDR3 is TGCGCCAGCAGTTATTCACAGGGGGCATTGGGAAGAACCTACGAGCAGTACTTC. Translation: CASSYSQGALGRTYEQYF.

The gene calls are TRBV7-2 and TRBJ2-2, with 8 bases lining up with TRBD2. Losses at the gene ends were 2 bases for V and 6 bases for J; bases not matched to a gene: 5. Germline loops: CDR1 SGHTA, CDR2 FQGNSA. The CDR3 runs to 15 residues. The CDR3 DNA follows: TGTGCCAGCAGCTTACCGGGGGGGAGCCCCGGGGAGCTGTTTTTT. Amino acid sequence: CASSLPGGSPGELFF.

The chain's CDR3 is CSVLGGAGDGYTF. The CDR3 DNA reads as TGCAGCGTCCTAGGGGGAGCAGGGGATGGCTACACCTTC. The chain links TRBV29-1 to TRBJ1-2; tentatively, D is TRBD1 (6 bases). The V end lost 6 bases, the J end lost 6 bases, and 17 bases lay between the germline ends. The CDR3 contains 13 residues. The V gene's germline CDR1 is SQVTM and CDR2 ANQGSEA. Full variable domain (remainder filled in from reference TRBV29-1 and TRBJ1-2): SAVISQKPSRDICQRGTSLTIQCQVDSQVTMMFWYRQQPGQSLTLIATANQGSEATYESGFVIDKFPISRPNLTFSTLTVSNMSPEDSSIYLCSVLGGAGDGYTFGSGTRLTVV.

J is TRBJ2-3 and V is TRBV9; 8 bases are shared with TRBD2. The V segment lost 0 bases and the J segment 0 bases; nucleotides outside the gene matches: 15. The CDR3 is 20 amino acids. Looked up from germline, CDR1 is SGDLS and CDR2 is YYNGEE. The CDR3 here is CASSVEGKAGALGSTDTQYF. In DNA, the CDR3 is TGTGCCAGCAGCGTAGAAGGGAAAGCGGGGGCCCTGGGTAGCACAGATACGCAGTATTTT.

This chain uses TRBV5-5 with TRBJ1-2; the D gene is possibly TRBD1 (5 bases). The V and J ends lost 2 bases and 5 bases respectively, with 10 bases between them. The germline V gene encodes CDR1 SGHKS and CDR2 YYEKEE (reference sequence). The CDR3 runs to 13 residues. CDR3: CASSFPEGYGYTF. For the CDR3, the DNA is TGTGCCAGCAGCTTCCCTGAGGGGTATGGCTACACCTTC.

The chain employs TRBV29-1 and TRBJ1-2; maybe TRBD1 (6 bases). This CDR3 spans 14 amino acids. From germline, CDR1 is SQVTM and CDR2 ANQGSEA. Trimming removed 0 bases at V and 4 bases at J, with 12 bases between. The CDR3 bases are TGCAGCGTTGAAGATCTGGGCAGGGGCTATGGCTACACCTTC. Translated, it gives CSVEDLGRGYGYTF.

The chain has TRBV19 and TRBJ2-7; TRBD2 is a possible D gene (5 bases). CDR3 length: 14 residues. The V gene lost 6 bases and the J gene lost 6 bases, with 18 bases spanning the gap. CDR1 is LNHDA, CDR2 SQIVND, per germline (reference sequence). DNA of the CDR3: TGTGCCAGTAGGGTAACGGGGAGTACCTCCGAGCAGTACTTC. Its translation is CASRVTGSTSEQYF.

The J gene is TRBJ2-1, the V gene TRBV11-2, with TRBD1 as a possible D gene (5 bases). Germline assignment: CDR1 SGHAT and CDR2 FQNNGV. V was clipped by 2 bases and J by 5 bases, with 13 bases between them. The CDR3 runs to 15 residues. The CDR3 sequence: CASSLYLQGNNEQFF. CDR3 DNA: TGTGCCAGCAGCTTATACCTCCAGGGCAACAATGAGCAGTTCTTC.

The V gene is TRBV11-2, the J gene TRBJ2-1; possibly TRBD2 for D (6 bases). The CDR3 has 16 amino acids. Germline V CDR1 and CDR2: SGHAT, FQNNGV. V was shortened by 5 bases and J by 7 bases, with 21 bases between the two germline ends. The CDR3 is CASSNIWRESWNEQFF. In DNA, the CDR3 is TGTGCCAGCAGCAACATTTGGAGGGAGTCTTGGAATGAGCAGTTCTTC.

This clone was found once. The chain joins TRBV18 to TRBJ2-5; TRBD2 agrees at 10 bases. In germline, CDR1 is KGHSH, CDR2 LQKENI. J was trimmed by 2 bases and V by 6 bases; bases with no gene match: 15. This CDR3 spans 18 amino acids. DNA for the CDR3: TGTGCCAGCTCTGCTCCGGGACTAGCGTCATTTGGGCAAGAGACCCAGTACTTC. This translates into CASSAPGLASFGQETQYF.

This rearrangement joins TRBV18 to TRBJ1-2; the D is unclear. CDR1 KGHSH and CDR2 LQKENI come from the germline V gene. The CDR3 contains 14 residues. The V end was cut by 1 base, the J end by 2 bases, with 8 bases between. CDR3 sequence: CASSPLTGNYGYTF. The CDR3 DNA is TGTGCCAGCTCACCACTCACGGGGAACTATGGCTACACCTTC.

The gene calls are TRBV28 and TRBJ2-7; 10 bases match TRBD2. The length of the CDR3 is 15 residues. Germline-derived CDR1 and CDR2 are MDHEN and SYDVKM. Unmatched junction bases numbered 8, after V lost 2 bases and J lost 7 bases. CDR3 DNA: TGTGCCAGCAGTTTACCGGCTAGCGGGAGCGGAGAGCAGTACTTC. This codes for CASSLPASGSGEQYF.

The genes are TRBV30 and TRBJ1-1; no reliable D call. The V gene lost 4 bases and the J gene lost 11 bases, with 14 bases spanning the gap. Germline values: CDR1 GTSNPN, CDR2 SVGIG (reference sequence). The CDR3 runs 11 residues. The CDR3 DNA reads TGTGCCTGGACAGAGTTGGCTGGGGCTTTCTTT. It translates to CAWTELAGAFF.

V is TRBV28 and J is TRBJ2-6; 8 positions match TRBD1. The trim removed 3 bases at V and 3 bases at J, leaving 4 bases unmatched. The germline V gene encodes CDR1 MDHEN and CDR2 SYDVKM. This CDR3 has 16 residues. In DNA, the CDR3 is TGTGCCAGCAGTTTGCAGGGGGCTGGTGGGGCCAACGTCCTGACTTTC. This translates into CASSLQGAGGANVLTF.

This clone was found once. This chain joins TRBV4-2 and TRBJ2-3; possible D gene TRBD2, 6 bases. CDR1 is LGHNA and CDR2 is YNFKEQ in the germline V gene. V was cut by 1 base and J by 6 bases, with 23 bases left in between. The CDR3 has 18 residues. Here the CDR3 DNA reads TGTGCCAGCAGCCAAGTGTCTGGCCTTGCGGGGACCTCGGATACGCAGTATTTT. Protein: CASSQVSGLAGTSDTQYF.